This T cell receptor (beta chain) comes out of a study of blood T cell repertoires in COVID-19. Assay: immunoSEQ multiplex PCR; the TCRdb copy retains only in-frame clones and omits some. Altogether 250,000 to 300,000 clones are present, around 87% being singletons, with the ten largest covering 3.6%. V was trimmed by 6 bases and J by 7 bases, leaving 10 bases between them. Germline loops: CDR1 MNHEY, CDR2 SVGAGI. The CDR3 runs to 13 residues. This sequence joins TRBV6-5 and TRBJ1-6, with D unresolved. The receptor was isolated from a young man with active or convalescent COVID-19. The sequenced material came from peripheral blood. The CDR3: CASSQTENSPLHF. CDR3 DNA sequence: TGTGCCAGCAGCCAGACTGAGAATTCACCCCTCCACTTT.